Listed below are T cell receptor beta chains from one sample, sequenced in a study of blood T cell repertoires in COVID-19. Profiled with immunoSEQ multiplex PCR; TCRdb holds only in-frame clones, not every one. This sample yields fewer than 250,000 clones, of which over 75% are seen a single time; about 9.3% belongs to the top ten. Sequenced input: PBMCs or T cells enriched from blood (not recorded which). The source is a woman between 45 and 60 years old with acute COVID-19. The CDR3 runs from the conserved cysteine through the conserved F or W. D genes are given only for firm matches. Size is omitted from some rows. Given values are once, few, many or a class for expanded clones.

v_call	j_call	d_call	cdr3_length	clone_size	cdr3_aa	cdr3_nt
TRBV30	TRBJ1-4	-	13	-	CAWTFQGGEKLFF	TGTGCCTGGACCTTTCAGGGAGGCGAAAAACTGTTTTTT
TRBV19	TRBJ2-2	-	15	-	CASSKTGSNTGELFF	TGTGCCAGTAGCAAAACAGGGAGTAACACCGGGGAGCTGTTTTTT
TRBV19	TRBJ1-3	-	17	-	CASSIFSGDFSGNTIYF	TGTGCCAGTAGTATCTTTTCAGGCGATTTCTCTGGAAACACCATATATTTT
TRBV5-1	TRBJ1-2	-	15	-	CASSLGRGANYGYTF	TGCGCCAGCAGCTTAGGACGGGGAGCTAACTATGGCTACACCTTC
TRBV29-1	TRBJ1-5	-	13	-	CSISEGVDQPQHF	TGCAGCATATCAGAGGGGGTTGATCAGCCCCAGCATTTT
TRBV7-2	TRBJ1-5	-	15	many	CASSLGGRDDQPQHF	TGTGCCAGCAGCTTAGGCGGCAGGGATGATCAGCCCCAGCATTTT
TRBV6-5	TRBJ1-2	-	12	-	CASWVPGLGYTF	TGTGCCAGCTGGGTCCCAGGCCTGGGCTACACCTTC
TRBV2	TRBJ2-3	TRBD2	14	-	CASYTTSGGDTQYF	TGTGCCAGCTATACGACTAGCGGGGGAGATACGCAGTATTTT
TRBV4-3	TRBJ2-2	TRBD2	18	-	CASSQDKVAGGHTGELFF	TGCGCCAGCAGCCAAGATAAGGTAGCGGGGGGTCACACCGGGGAGCTGTTTTTT
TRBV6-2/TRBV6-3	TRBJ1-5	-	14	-	CASSYGGVNQPQHF	TGTGCCAGCAGTTACGGGGGCGTCAATCAGCCCCAGCATTTT
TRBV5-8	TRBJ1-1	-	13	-	CASSFLRGGEAFF	TGTGCCAGCAGCTTCCTCCGTGGAGGAGAAGCTTTCTTT
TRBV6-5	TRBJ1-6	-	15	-	CASSYTFDTPPPLHF	TGTGCCAGCAGTTACACCTTCGACACCCCTCCACCCCTCCACTTT
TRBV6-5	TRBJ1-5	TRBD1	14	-	CASSRQGGDQPQHF	TGTGCCAGCAGTCGACAGGGTGGTGATCAGCCCCAGCATTTT
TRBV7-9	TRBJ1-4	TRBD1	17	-	CASSFGGTGERDEKLFF	TGTGCCAGCAGCTTCGGAGGGACAGGGGAACGGGATGAAAAACTGTTTTTT
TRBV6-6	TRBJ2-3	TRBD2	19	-	CASSLRAVTSGGGTDTQYF	TGTGCCAGCAGTCTGCGAGCCGTGACTAGCGGGGGGGGCACAGATACGCAGTATTTT
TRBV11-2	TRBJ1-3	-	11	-	CASGLADTIYF	TGTGCCAGCGGCCTCGCAGACACCATATATTTT
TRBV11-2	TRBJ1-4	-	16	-	CASSFTIGFSVEKLFF	TGTGCCAGCAGCTTTACCATCGGGTTTTCAGTTGAAAAACTGTTTTTT
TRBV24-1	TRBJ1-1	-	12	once	CATSDRQGEAFF	TGTGCCACCAGTGACAGGCAGGGTGAGGCTTTCTTT
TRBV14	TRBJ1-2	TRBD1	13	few	CASRPGQYYGYTF	TGTGCCAGCAGACCGGGACAGTACTATGGCTACACCTTC
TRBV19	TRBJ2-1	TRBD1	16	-	CASSRRSGQGQDEQFF	TGTGCCAGTAGCCGGCGGTCGGGACAGGGTCAGGATGAGCAGTTCTTC
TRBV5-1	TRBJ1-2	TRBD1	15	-	CASSLVGQDDYGYTF	TGCGCCAGCAGCTTGGTGGGACAGGATGACTATGGCTACACCTTC
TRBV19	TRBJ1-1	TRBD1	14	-	CASNPTGGNTEAFF	TGTGCCAGTAATCCGACAGGGGGTAACACTGAAGCTTTCTTT
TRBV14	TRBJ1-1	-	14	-	CASSYRQEWNEAFF	TGTGCCAGCAGCTACCGACAGGAGTGGAATGAAGCTTTCTTT
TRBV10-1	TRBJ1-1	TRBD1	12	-	CASTLTGPEAFF	TGCGCCAGCACCTTGACAGGGCCTGAAGCTTTCTTT
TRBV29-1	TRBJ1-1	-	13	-	CSVAGHRSGEAFF	TGCAGCGTTGCGGGACACCGGAGTGGTGAAGCTTTCTTT
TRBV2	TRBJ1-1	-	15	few	CASSEAVDSNTEAFF	TGTGCCAGCAGTGAAGCGGTGGACAGTAACACTGAAGCTTTCTTT
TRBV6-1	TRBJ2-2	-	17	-	CASSEDVFARGIGELFF	TGTGCCAGCAGTGAAGATGTTTTTGCCCGAGGGATCGGGGAGCTGTTTTTT
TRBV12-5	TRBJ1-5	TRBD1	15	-	CASGQTGAGNQPQHF	TGTGCTAGTGGGCAGACAGGGGCCGGCAATCAGCCCCAGCATTTT
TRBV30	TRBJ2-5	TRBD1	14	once	CAWDRSGQSKTQYF	TGTGCCTGGGACCGGTCGGGACAGTCCAAGACCCAGTACTTC
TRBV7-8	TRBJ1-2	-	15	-	CASSPDRRANYGYTF	TGTGCCAGCAGCCCGGACAGACGAGCTAACTATGGCTACACCTTC
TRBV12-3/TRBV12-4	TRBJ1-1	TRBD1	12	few	CASKGGQGEAFF	TGTGCCAGCAAGGGGGGACAGGGAGAAGCTTTCTTT